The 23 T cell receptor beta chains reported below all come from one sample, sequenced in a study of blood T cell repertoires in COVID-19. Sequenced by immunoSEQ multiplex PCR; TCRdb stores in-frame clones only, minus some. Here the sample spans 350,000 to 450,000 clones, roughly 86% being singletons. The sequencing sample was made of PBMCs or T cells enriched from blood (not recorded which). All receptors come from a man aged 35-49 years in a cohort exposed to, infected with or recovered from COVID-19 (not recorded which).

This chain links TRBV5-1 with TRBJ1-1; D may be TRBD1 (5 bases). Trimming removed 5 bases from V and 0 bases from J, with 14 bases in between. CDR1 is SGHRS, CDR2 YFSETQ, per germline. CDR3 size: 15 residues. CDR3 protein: CASRRQTSMNTEAFF. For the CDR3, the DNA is TGCGCCAGCAGAAGACAGACTTCAATGAACACTGAAGCTTTCTTT.

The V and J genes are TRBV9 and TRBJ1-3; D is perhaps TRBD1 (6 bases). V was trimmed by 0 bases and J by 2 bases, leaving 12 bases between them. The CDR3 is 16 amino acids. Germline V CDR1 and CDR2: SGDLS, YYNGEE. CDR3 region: CASSVGGGAPGNTIYF. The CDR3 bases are TGTGCCAGCAGCGTAGGTGGGGGCGCACCTGGAAACACCATATATTTT.

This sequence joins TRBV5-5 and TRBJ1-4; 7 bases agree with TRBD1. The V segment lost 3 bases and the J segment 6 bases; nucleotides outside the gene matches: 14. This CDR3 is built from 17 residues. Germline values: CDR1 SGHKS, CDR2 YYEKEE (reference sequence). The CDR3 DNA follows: TGTGCCAGCAGCTCCCCGATCGACAGGGCTGTTGATGAAAAACTGTTTTTT. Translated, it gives CASSSPIDRAVDEKLFF. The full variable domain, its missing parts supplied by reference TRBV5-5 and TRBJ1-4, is DAGVTQSPTHLIKTRGQQVTLRCSPISGHKSVSWYQQVLGQGPQFIFQYYEKEERGRGNFPDRFSARQFPNYSSELNVNALLLGDSALYLCASSSPIDRAVDEKLFFGSGTQLSVL.

CDR3 in amino acids: CASSPGTGAYEQYF. In DNA, the CDR3 is TGTGCCAGCAGCCCCGGGACAGGGGCCTACGAGCAGTACTTC. This sequence joins TRBV3-1 (or the pseudogene TRBV3-2) and TRBJ2-7, with 10 bases that match TRBD1. CDR3 length equals 14 residues. The J segment lost 2 bases and the V segment lost 4 bases, leaving 2 bases of the junction unmatched. CDR1 and CDR2 from the germline V gene are LGHDT and YNNKEL (reference sequence).

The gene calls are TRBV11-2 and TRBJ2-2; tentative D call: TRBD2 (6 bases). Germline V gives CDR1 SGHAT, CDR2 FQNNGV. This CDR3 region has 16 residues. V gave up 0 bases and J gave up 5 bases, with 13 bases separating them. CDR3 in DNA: TGTGCCAGCAGCTTAGATCTCGGGAGTAGGACCGGGGAGCTGTTTTTT. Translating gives CASSLDLGSRTGELFF.

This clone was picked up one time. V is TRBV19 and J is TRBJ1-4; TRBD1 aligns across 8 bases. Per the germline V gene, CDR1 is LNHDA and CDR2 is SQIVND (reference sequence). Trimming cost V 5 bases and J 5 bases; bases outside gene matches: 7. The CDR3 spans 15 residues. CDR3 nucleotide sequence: TGTGCCAGTAGTCCACAGACAGGGGAGAATGAAAAACTGTTTTTT. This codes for CASSPQTGENEKLFF.

The CDR3 DNA reads TGTGCCACCAGCCCCACAGGGGGTACCGGGGAGCTGTTTTTT. This translates into CATSPTGGTGELFF. This rearrangement joins TRBV24-1 to TRBJ2-2, with 8 nucleotides matching TRBD1. CDR1 and CDR2 (germline): KGHDR, SFDVKD. The trim removed 7 bases at V and 5 bases at J, leaving 5 bases unmatched. The CDR3 totals 14 residues.

Written as DNA, the CDR3 is TGTGCCAGCAGCGTAGCGGGCAGGGGGCTGGAACGGGAGACCCAGTACTTC. Protein product: CASSVAGRGLERETQYF. This chain connects TRBV9 to TRBJ2-5, with 8 bases fitting TRBD1. Per the germline V gene, CDR1 is SGDLS and CDR2 is YYNGEE. The CDR3 has 17 residues. J lost 5 bases, V lost 0 bases, and 12 bases had no gene match.

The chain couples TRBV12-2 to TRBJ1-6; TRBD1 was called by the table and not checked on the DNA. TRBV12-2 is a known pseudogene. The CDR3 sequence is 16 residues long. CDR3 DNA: TGTGCAACCCTCGGAAGGGACAGCTCTTGGAATTCACCCCTCCACTTT. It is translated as CATLGRDSSWNSPLHF.

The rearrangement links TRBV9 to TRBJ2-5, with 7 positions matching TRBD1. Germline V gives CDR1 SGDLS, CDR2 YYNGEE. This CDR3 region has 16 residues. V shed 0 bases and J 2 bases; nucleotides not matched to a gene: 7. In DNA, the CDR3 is TGTGCCAGCAGCGTAGGGACAGGCCTGTATCAAGAGACCCAGTACTTC. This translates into CASSVGTGLYQETQYF.

Here the CDR3 DNA reads TGCGCCAGCAGCCAAGGTTCCCAAGGGGCGGAGGGTCGCTACACCTTC. This gives the protein CASSQGSQGAEGRYTF. The V call is TRBV4-1, the J call TRBJ1-2; tentatively, D is TRBD1 (5 bases). This CDR3 spans 16 amino acids. Germline loops: CDR1 MGHRA, CDR2 YSYEKL. Trimming left V 1 base short and J 9 bases short, with 21 bases between.

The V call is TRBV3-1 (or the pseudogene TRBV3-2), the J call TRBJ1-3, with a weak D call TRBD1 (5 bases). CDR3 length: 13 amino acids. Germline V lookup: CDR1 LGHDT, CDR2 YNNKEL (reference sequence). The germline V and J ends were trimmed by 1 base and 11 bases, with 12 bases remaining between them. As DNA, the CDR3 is TGTGCCAGCAGCCAAGCCACAGGTGATCCCATATATTTT. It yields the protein CASSQATGDPIYF.

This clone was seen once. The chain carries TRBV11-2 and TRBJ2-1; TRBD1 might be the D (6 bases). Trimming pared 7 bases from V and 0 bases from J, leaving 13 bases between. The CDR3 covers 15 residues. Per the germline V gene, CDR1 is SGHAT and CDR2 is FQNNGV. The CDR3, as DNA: TGTGCCAGCACTCCGGGGACAATCTCCTACAATGAGCAGTTCTTC. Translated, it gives CASTPGTISYNEQFF.

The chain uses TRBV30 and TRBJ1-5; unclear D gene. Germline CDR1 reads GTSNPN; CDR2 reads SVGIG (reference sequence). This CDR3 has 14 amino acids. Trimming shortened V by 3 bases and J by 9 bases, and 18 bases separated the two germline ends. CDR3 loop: CAWSKRWGDGPQHF. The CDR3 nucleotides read TGTGCCTGGAGCAAGAGATGGGGAGACGGGCCCCAGCATTTT. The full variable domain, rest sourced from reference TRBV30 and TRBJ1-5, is SQTIHQWPATLVQPVGSPLSLECTVEGTSNPNLYWYRQAAGRGLQLLFYSVGIGQISSEVPQNLSASRPQDRQFILSSKKLLLSDSGFYLCAWSKRWGDGPQHFGDGTRLSIL.

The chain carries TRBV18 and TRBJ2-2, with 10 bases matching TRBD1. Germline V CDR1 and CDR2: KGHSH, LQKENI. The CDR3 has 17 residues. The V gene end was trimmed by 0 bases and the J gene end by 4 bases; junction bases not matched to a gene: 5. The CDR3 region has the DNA TGTGCCAGCTCACCACCAGGCAGGACAGGGGGCACCGGGGAGCTGTTTTTT. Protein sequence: CASSPPGRTGGTGELFF.

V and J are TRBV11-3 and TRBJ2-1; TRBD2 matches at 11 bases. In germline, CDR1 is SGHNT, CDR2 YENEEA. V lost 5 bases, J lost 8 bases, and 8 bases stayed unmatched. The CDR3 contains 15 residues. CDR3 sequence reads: CASSTGTSGWDEQFF. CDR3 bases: TGTGCCAGCAGCACTGGGACTAGCGGATGGGATGAGCAGTTCTTC.

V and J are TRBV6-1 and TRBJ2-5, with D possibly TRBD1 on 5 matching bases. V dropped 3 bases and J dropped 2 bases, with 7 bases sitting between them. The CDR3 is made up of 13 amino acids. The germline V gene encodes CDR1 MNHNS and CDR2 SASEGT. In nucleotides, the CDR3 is TGTGCCAGCAGTGACGACAGACAAGAGACCCAGTACTTC. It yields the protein CASSDDRQETQYF.

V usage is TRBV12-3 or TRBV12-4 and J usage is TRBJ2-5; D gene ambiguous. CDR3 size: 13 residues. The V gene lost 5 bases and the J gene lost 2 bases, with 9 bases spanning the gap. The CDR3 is CASSHGRQETQYF. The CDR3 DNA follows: TGTGCCAGCAGTCACGGCAGGCAAGAGACCCAGTACTTC.

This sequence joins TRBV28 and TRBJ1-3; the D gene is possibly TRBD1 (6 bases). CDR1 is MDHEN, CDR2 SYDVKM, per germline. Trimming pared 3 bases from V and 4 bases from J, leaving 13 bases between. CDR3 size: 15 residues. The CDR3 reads CASSFGQSLGNTIYF. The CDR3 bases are TGTGCCAGCAGTTTTGGACAGTCCCTCGGAAACACCATATATTTT.

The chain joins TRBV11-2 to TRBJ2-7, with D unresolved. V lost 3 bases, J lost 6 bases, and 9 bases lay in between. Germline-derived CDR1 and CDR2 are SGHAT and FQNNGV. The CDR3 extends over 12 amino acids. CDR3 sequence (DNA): TGTGCCAGCAGCTTCGTAGCTACCGAGCAGTACTTC. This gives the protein CASSFVATEQYF.

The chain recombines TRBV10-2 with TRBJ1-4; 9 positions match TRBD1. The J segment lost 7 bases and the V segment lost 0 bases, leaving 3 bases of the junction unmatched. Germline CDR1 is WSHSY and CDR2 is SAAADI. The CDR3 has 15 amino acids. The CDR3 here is CASSESDRGSEKLFF. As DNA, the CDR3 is TGCGCCAGCAGTGAGTCGGACAGGGGAAGTGAAAAACTGTTTTTT.

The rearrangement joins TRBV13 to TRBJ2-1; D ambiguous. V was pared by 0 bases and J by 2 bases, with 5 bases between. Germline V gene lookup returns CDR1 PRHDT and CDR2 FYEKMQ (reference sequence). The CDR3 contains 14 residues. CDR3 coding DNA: TGTGCCAGCAGCTTAGGCCCAGCCTACAATGAGCAGTTCTTC. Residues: CASSLGPAYNEQFF.

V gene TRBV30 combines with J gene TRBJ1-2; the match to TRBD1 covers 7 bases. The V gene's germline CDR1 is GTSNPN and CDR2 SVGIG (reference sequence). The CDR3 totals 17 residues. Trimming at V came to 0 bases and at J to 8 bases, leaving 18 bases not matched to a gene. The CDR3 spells CAWSVQRGRVSVDGYTF. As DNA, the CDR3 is TGTGCCTGGAGTGTACAGAGGGGGCGGGTGAGCGTTGACGGCTACACCTTC.